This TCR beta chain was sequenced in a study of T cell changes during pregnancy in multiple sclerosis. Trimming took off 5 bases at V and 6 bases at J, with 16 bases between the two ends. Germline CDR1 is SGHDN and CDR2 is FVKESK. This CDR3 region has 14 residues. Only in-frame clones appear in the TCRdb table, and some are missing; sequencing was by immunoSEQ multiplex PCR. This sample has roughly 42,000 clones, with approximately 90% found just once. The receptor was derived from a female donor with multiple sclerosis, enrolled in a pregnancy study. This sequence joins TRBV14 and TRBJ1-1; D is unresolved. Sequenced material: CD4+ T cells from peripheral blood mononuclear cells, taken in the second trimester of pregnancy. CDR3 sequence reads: CASSVNSRTAEAFF. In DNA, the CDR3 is TGTGCCAGCAGCGTAAACTCTAGAACCGCTGAAGCTTTCTTT.